The 15 T cell receptor beta chains presented below share a single source sample, sequenced in a study of vaccination and CD4 T cells after COVID-19. Cultured CD4+ T cell DNA underwent sequencing with the Oncomine TCR Beta short-read assay. TCRdb re-called the PCR reads through MiXCR, storing one row per CDR3 protein. There are some 16,000 distinct CDR3 sequences in the sample; 75% occur only once, and around 9.9% lies in the top ten. These receptors' antigens are unknown. Sample treatment: approximately 9-day PBMC culture with coronavirus spike peptide pools or control peptides (ViraFEST assay). The material sequenced was CD4+ T cells from blood, cultured in vitro, taken after SARS-CoV-2 vaccination. These receptor sequences come from a human donor who received a COVID-19 vaccine.

The chain links TRBV6-4 to TRBJ1-1; D is unresolved. The length of the CDR3 is 16 residues. Trimming took 0 bases from V and 2 from J, leaving 13 bases between them. Germline V lookup: CDR1 MRHNA, CDR2 SNTAGT. CDR3 DNA: TGTGCCAGCAGTGACTCTAGCGCAGGCCCAAACACTGAAGCTTTCTTT. Protein product: CASSDSSAGPNTEAFF.

The chain has TRBV6-1 and TRBJ1-2; tentative D call: TRBD1 (5 bases). Germline V lookup: CDR1 MNHNS, CDR2 SASEGT. The CDR3 runs 15 residues. Trimming left V 6 bases short and J 4 bases short, with 18 bases between. DNA of the CDR3: TGTGCCAGCAGCTTAATTTGGGGGGGGGTCTATGGCTACACCTTC. Translating gives CASSLIWGGVYGYTF.

This clonotype was counted between two and nine times. The rearrangement uses TRBV2 and TRBJ2-2; D is possibly TRBD1 (5 bases). This CDR3 comprises 15 residues. The germline V and J ends were trimmed by 6 bases and 2 bases, with 13 bases remaining between them. In germline, CDR1 is SNHLY, CDR2 FYNNEI. CDR3 nucleotide sequence: TGTGCCAGCAGCCCCAGTTGGGGCAACACCGGGGAGCTGTTTTTT. It translates to CASSPSWGNTGELFF.

V usage is TRBV20-1 and J usage is TRBJ2-5; TRBD2 aligns across 11 bases. V was pared by 2 bases and J by 4 bases, with 9 bases of the junction left unmatched. This CDR3 has 16 residues. Germline lookup yields CDR1 DFQATT and CDR2 SNEGSKA (reference sequence). CDR3 in DNA: TGCAGTGCTAGACAAGTAGCGGGGGGGCCTCGAGAGACCCAGTACTTC. Translating gives CSARQVAGGPRETQYF.

The chain uses TRBV7-3 and TRBJ1-1; D remains unclear. Per the germline V gene, CDR1 is SGHTA and CDR2 is FQGTGA. The CDR3 length is 13 residues. V was cut by 1 base and J by 5 bases, with 8 bases left in between. CDR3 nucleotides: TGTGCCAGCAGCTTAAGCCAGGCTACTGAAGCTTTCTTT. It codes for CASSLSQATEAFF.

The chain employs TRBV20-1 and TRBJ1-5; D gene unclear. Germline CDR1 reads DFQATT; CDR2 reads SNEGSKA (reference sequence). The CDR3 runs to 13 residues. With 4 bases removed from V and 0 bases from J, the gap between germline ends came to 7 bases. The CDR3 reads CSAKGLSNQPQHF. CDR3 nucleotides: TGCAGTGCTAAAGGACTTAGCAATCAGCCCCAGCATTTT.

The chain couples TRBV21-1 to TRBJ1-1; the D call of TRBD1 is as the table states it, not checked on the DNA. TRBV21-1 is reported as a pseudogene. This CDR3 contains 18 residues. The CDR3 loop is CASSKACLGGLKNTEAFF. DNA of the CDR3: TGTGCCAGCAGCAAAGCGTGCCTCGGGGGGCTCAAGAACACTGAAGCTTTCTTT.

This sequence joins TRBV19 and TRBJ1-1, with D unclear. The germline CDR1 and CDR2 sequences are LNHDA and SQIVND (reference sequence). The V gene lost 5 bases and the J gene lost 6 bases, with 10 bases spanning the gap. This CDR3 contains 12 residues. The CDR3 region has the DNA TGTGCCAGTAGTCCGTTCCGTGCTGAAGCTTTCTTT. Translation gives CASSPFRAEAFF.

This clonotype was observed a few times. This sequence joins TRBV23-1 and TRBJ2-3, with 11 positions matching TRBD2. TRBV23-1 counts as an open reading frame of uncertain function. The CDR3 has 16 amino acids. The J segment lost 2 bases and the V segment lost 6 bases, leaving 7 bases of the junction unmatched. The CDR3 region is CASRDRLAGNTDTQYF. CDR3 DNA: TGCGCCAGCAGAGACAGACTAGCGGGGAACACAGATACGCAGTATTTT.

Of note for this clonotype: The junction shows a germline mismatch at one end, possibly a read error. This chain joins TRBV6-1 and TRBJ1-2; possible D gene TRBD1, 6 bases. This CDR3 has 12 residues. Per the germline V gene, CDR1 is MNHNS and CDR2 is SASEGT. Here the CDR3 reads CASITGTLSPLF. The CDR3 nucleotides read TGTGCCAGCATCACCGGGACATTAAGTCCCCTCTTC.

The chain has TRBV24-1 and TRBJ1-1; perhaps TRBD1 as D (6 bases). This CDR3 is 13 amino acids long. Germline V gene data show CDR1 as KGHDR and CDR2 as SFDVKD. Deletions cut 3 bases from V and 5 bases from J, with 9 bases between. CDR3 amino acids: CATSDVGGTEAFF. CDR3 DNA: TGTGCCACCAGTGATGTAGGGGGAACTGAAGCTTTCTTT.

The V call is TRBV7-9, the J call TRBJ1-2; D ambiguous. Trimming removed 1 base at V and 4 bases at J, with 10 bases between. This CDR3 contains 14 residues. Germline-derived CDR1 and CDR2 are SEHNR and FQNEAQ (reference sequence). The CDR3, as DNA: TGTGCCAGCAGCTTAGTTATCACCGGCTATGGCTACACCTTC. Translated: CASSLVITGYGYTF.

The rearrangement uses TRBV7-9 and TRBJ2-7; possibly TRBD1 or TRBD2 for D (6 bases each). This CDR3 is built from 12 residues. V was clipped by 5 bases and J by 6 bases, with 11 bases between them. Per the germline V gene, CDR1 is SEHNR and CDR2 is FQNEAQ (reference sequence). The CDR3 spells CASSQGGREQYF. CDR3 DNA sequence: TGTGCCAGCAGCCAAGGGGGGCGCGAGCAGTACTTC.

The rearrangement links TRBV20-1 to TRBJ2-5; D not certain. The CDR3 sequence is 13 residues long. The germline V and J ends were trimmed by 3 bases and 4 bases, with 12 bases remaining between them. Per germline, CDR1 DFQATT and CDR2 SNEGSKA (reference sequence). In DNA, the CDR3 is TGCAGTGCTAGTCAGTTTTCCCGAGAGACCCAGTACTTC. Translating gives CSASQFSRETQYF.

CDR3: CATSDPPNRDSPLHF. CDR3 nucleotide sequence: TGTGCCACCAGTGATCCCCCAAATAGGGATTCACCCCTCCACTTT. The chain carries TRBV24-1 and TRBJ1-6; D remains unclear. The germline V and J ends were trimmed by 3 bases and 8 bases, with 13 bases remaining between them. This CDR3 spans 15 amino acids. The germline gives CDR1 KGHDR, CDR2 SFDVKD.